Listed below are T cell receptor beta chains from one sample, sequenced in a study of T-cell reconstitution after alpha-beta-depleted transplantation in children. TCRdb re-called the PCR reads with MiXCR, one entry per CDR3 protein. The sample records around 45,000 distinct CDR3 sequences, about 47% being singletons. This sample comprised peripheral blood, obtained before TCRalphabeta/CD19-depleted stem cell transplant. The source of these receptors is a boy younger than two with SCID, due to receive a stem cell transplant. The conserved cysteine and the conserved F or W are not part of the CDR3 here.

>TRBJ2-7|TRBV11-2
ASSVRGLSYEQY
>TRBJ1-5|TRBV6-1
ASSETGTNNQPQH
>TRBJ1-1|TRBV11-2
ASSLGGFGAF
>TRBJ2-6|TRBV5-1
ASSFWEFSSGANVLT
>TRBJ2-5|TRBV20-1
SARIDLGDLYQETQY
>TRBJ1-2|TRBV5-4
ASSLDINYGYT
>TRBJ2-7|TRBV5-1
ASSHGLAGGYYEQY
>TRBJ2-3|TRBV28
ASSLYVWNRVADTQY
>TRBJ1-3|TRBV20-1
SAAPTGTAGNTIY
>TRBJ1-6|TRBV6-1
ASSEGVSPSAPLH
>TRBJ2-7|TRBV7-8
ASSLERPYEQY
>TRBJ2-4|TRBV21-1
ASSKGTKNIQY
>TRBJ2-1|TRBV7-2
ASSNSGGHNEQF
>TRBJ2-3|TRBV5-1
ASSPRTSGGVDTQY
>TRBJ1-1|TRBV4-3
ASSQGPKNTEAF
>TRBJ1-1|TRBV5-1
ASSLVTGNKAEAF
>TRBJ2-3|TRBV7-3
ASSFYGGDSTDTQY
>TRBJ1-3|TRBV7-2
ASSLEGRGNTIY
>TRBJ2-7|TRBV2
ASTDGTGDFYEQY
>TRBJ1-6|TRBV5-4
ASSVQGMDSPLH
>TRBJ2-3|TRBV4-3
ASSQDDGQDTQY
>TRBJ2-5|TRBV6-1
ASRLGTSWETQY
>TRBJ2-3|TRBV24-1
ATSDRGTSGGNSDTQY
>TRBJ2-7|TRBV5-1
ASSRKQGISYEQY
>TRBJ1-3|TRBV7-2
ASSLVGSRVSGNTIY
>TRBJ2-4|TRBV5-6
ASSFPTGGKNIQY
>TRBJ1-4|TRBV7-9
ASSLDPDVGEKLF
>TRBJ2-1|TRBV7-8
ASSLVFVVWRGGYNEQF
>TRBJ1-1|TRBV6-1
ASSAEARAAF
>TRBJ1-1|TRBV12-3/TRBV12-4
ASSWGPVGTGGEAF
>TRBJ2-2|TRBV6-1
ASSEHSLQTGELF
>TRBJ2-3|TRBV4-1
ASSQGRVSTDTQY
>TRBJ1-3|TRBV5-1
ASSLGHPSSGNTIY
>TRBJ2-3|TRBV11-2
ASSWGVAGTDTQY
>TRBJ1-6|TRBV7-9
ASSQPGPLH
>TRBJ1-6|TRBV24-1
ATVRSSYNSPLH
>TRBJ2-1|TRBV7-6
ASSSPTRSSYNEQF
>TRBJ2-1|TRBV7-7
ASSPLRGLNNEQF
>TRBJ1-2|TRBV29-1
SATRPAGGLSYGYT
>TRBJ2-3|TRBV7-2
ASSQTSPGDTQY
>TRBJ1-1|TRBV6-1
ASTEGLETEAF
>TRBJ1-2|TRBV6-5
ASSFVRGRYYGYT
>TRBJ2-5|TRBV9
ASSATALQETQY
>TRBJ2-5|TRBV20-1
SARGVGSQETQY
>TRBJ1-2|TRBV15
ATSRDQGRGYT
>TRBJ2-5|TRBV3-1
ASSQVSGGPFGETQY
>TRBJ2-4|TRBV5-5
ASSSPPGGPDKNIQY
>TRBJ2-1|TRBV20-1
SARRGAPYNEQF
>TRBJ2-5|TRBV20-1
SARAGRGTQY
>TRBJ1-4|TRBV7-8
ASSSQPGANEKLF
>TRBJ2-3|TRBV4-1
ASSQAGQWRDTQY
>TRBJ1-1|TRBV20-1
SARGTGRFVSTEAF
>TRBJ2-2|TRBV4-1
ASSQVFPGTPGGGELF
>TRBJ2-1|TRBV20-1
SALTTLAGANYNEQF
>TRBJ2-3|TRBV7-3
ASSPDSGGTDTQY
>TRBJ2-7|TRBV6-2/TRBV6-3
ASSFLPLAGVEQY
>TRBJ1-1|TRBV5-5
ASSFGQANTEAF